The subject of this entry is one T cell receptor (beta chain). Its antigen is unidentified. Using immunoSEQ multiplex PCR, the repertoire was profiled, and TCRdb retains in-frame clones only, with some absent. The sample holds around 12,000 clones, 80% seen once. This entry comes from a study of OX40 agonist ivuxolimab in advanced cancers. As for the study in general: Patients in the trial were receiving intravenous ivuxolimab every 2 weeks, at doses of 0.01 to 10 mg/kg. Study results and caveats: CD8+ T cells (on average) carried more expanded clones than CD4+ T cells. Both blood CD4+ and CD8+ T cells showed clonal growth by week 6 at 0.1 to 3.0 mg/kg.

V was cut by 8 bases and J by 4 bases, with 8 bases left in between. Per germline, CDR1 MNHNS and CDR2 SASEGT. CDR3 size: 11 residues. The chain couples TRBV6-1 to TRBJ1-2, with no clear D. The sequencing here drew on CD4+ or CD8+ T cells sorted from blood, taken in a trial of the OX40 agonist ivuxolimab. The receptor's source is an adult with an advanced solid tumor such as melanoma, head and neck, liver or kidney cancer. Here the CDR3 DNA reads TGTGCCAGCCCAACCTTCTATGGCTACACCTTC. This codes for CASPTFYGYTF.